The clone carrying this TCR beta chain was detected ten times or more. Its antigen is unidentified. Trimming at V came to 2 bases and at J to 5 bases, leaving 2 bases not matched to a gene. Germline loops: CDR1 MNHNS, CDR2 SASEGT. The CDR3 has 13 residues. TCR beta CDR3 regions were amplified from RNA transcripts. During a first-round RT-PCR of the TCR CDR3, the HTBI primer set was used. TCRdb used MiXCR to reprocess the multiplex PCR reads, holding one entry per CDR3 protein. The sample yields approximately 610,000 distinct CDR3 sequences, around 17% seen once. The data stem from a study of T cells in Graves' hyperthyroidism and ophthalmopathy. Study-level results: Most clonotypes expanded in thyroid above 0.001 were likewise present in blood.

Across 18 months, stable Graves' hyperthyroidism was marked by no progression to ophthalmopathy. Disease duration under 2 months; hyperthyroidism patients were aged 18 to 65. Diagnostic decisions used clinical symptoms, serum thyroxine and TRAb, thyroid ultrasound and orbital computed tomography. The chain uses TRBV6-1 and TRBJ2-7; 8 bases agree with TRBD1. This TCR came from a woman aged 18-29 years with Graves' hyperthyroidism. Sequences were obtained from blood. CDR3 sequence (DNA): TGTGCCAGCAGTGAACAGGGGGCCCACGAGCAGTACTTC. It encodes CASSEQGAHEQYF.